These 28 T cell receptor beta chains were all obtained from the same sample, sequenced in a study of T cells in Graves' hyperthyroidism and ophthalmopathy. Amplified regions were TCR beta CDR3 sequences from RNA transcripts. The HTBI primer set served for first-round RT-PCR of the TCR CDR3. One entry per CDR3 protein results from TCRdb running MiXCR on the multiplex PCR reads. The sample shows about 560,000 distinct CDR3 sequences, approximately 15% of them seen only once. The sequencing sample was made of blood. The receptors come from a woman under 30 with Graves' hyperthyroidism.

This clonotype was found many times. The chain uses TRBV7-2 and TRBJ2-5; D possibly matches TRBD1 or TRBD2 (5 bases each). With 5 bases removed from V and 4 bases from J, the gap between germline ends came to 17 bases. This CDR3 comprises 15 residues. Germline-derived CDR1 and CDR2 are SGHTA and FQGNSA. Written as DNA, the CDR3 is TGTGCCAGCAGCAAAGTCGGGGACCGTCTAGAGACCCAGTACTTC. Amino acid sequence: CASSKVGDRLETQYF.

A few counts support this clonotype. This chain joins TRBV4-2 and TRBJ1-6, with D perhaps matching TRBD1 (6 bases). V dropped 4 bases and J dropped 5 bases, with 15 bases sitting between them. The CDR3 is 16 amino acids. Germline V CDR1 and CDR2: LGHNA, YNFKEQ. The CDR3 coding sequence is TGTGCCAGCAGCCCTGGGGGGGCGGGGGATAATTCACCCCTCCACTTT. This encodes CASSPGGAGDNSPLHF.

V usage is TRBV12-3 or TRBV12-4 and J usage is TRBJ2-7, with D unresolved. This CDR3 region has 13 residues. Trimming removed 0 bases at V and 6 bases at J, with 9 bases between. The CDR3 sequence is CASSLALHSEQYF. CDR3 bases: TGTGCCAGCAGTTTAGCACTTCACTCCGAGCAGTACTTC.

This clonotype was recorded at least ten times. The rearrangement uses TRBV12-3 or TRBV12-4 and TRBJ2-7; the D is unclear. The CDR3 extends over 13 amino acids. Deletions cut 5 bases from V and 2 bases from J, with 10 bases between. CDR3 sequence (DNA): TGTGCCAGCAGTCGGTGGGTTACCTACGAGCAGTACTTC. This encodes CASSRWVTYEQYF.

The chain's CDR3 is CASSPGVGSTEAFF. DNA of the CDR3: TGTGCCAGCTCACCAGGGGTGGGTAGCACTGAAGCTTTCTTT. The chain carries TRBV18 and TRBJ1-1; no firm D call. The CDR3 loop spans 14 amino acids. V dropped 2 bases and J dropped 4 bases, with 11 bases sitting between them. CDR1 is KGHSH and CDR2 is LQKENI in the germline V gene.

This clonotype was detected a few times. The chain employs TRBV5-6 and TRBJ2-5, with 7 bases that match TRBD2. The CDR3 runs 15 residues. The germline gives CDR1 SGHDT, CDR2 YYEEEE. V gave up 0 bases and J gave up 6 bases; unmatched junction bases: 8. The CDR3 region has the DNA TGTGCCAGCAGCTTGGAGGGGACTATTCGGCAGACCCAGTACTTC. This codes for CASSLEGTIRQTQYF.

This clonotype has a count of ten or more. The rearrangement links TRBV27 to TRBJ2-3; D is unresolved. Germline CDR1 reads MNHEY; CDR2 reads SMNVEV (reference sequence). This CDR3 is 15 amino acids long. V was shortened by 1 base and J by 0 bases, with 8 bases between the two germline ends. The CDR3 nucleotides are TGTGCCAGCAGTTTATACGGTGTTAGCACAGATACGCAGTATTTT. Its protein product is CASSLYGVSTDTQYF.

The chain recombines TRBV10-3 with TRBJ1-1; 8 nucleotides line up with TRBD1. The J segment lost 3 bases and the V segment lost 7 bases, leaving 7 bases of the junction unmatched. Germline loops: CDR1 ENHRY, CDR2 SYGVKD. This CDR3 comprises 14 residues. Here the CDR3 reads CAINDRGGDTEAFF. In DNA form, the CDR3 reads TGTGCCATCAACGACAGGGGAGGGGACACTGAAGCTTTCTTT.

As for this clonotype: This may be a read error, as it is one base from a much larger clone. The chain carries TRBV12-3 or TRBV12-4 and TRBJ1-5, with D perhaps TRBD1 (5 bases). The CDR3 has 16 residues. V was pared by 6 bases and J by 0 bases, with 15 bases between. CDR3 in DNA: TGTGCCAGCAGCCCTGGGGCATTCGATAGCAATCAGCCCCAGCATTTT. It specifies CASSPGAFDSNQPQHF.

The gene calls are TRBV4-3 and TRBJ1-6; no clear D. CDR1 is LGHNA and CDR2 is YSLEER in the germline V gene. The CDR3 length is 16 residues. Trimming cost V 4 bases and J 6 bases, with 16 bases left between them. The CDR3 nucleotides are TGCGCCAGCAGCCTTCGAGCTCGAAGCTTTAATTCACCCCTCCACTTT. Protein product: CASSLRARSFNSPLHF.

This clonotype was counted ten times or more. V usage is TRBV6-2 or TRBV6-3 and J usage is TRBJ1-5; 9 bases agree with TRBD1. Trimming at V came to 2 bases and at J to 2 bases, leaving 7 bases not matched to a gene. This CDR3 is 17 amino acids long. Germline V CDR1 and CDR2: MNHEY, SVGEGT. CDR3 in DNA: TGTGCCAGCAGTTACCGGACAGGGGCCCCTCGCAATCAGCCCCAGCATTTT. It yields the protein CASSYRTGAPRNQPQHF.

The rearrangement links TRBV7-2 to TRBJ2-3; D is uncertain. Trimming stripped 5 bases from V and 8 bases from J, with 14 bases between. The CDR3 is 13 amino acids. Germline loops: CDR1 SGHTA, CDR2 FQGNSA. DNA for the CDR3: TGTGCCAGCAGCACCTTAGAAGGCGGTACGCAGTATTTT. Protein product: CASSTLEGGTQYF.

This clonotype was seen a few times. The J gene is TRBJ2-1, the V gene TRBV12-5; TRBD2 agrees at 10 bases. CDR1 and CDR2 (germline): LGHNT, FRNRAP. The ends lost 4 bases at V and 8 bases at J; junction bases unmatched: 8. The CDR3 covers 15 residues. CDR3 bases: TGTGCTAGTGGTTGGGCTAGCGGGAGTGGCCATGAGCAGTTCTTC. Residues: CASGWASGSGHEQFF.

This clonotype was picked up a small number of times. The CDR3 loop is CASSRTSGTGGNYGYTF. The CDR3, as DNA: TGCGCCAGCAGCCGAACCTCCGGGACAGGGGGAAACTATGGCTACACCTTC. The rearrangement links TRBV5-1 to TRBJ1-2; 11 bases map to TRBD1. Looked up from germline, CDR1 is SGHRS and CDR2 is YFSETQ. The CDR3 is made up of 17 amino acids. V gave up 4 bases and J gave up 2 bases; unmatched junction bases: 10.

The V and J genes are TRBV5-1 and TRBJ1-1; D call uncertain. The V gene's germline CDR1 is SGHRS and CDR2 YFSETQ. The germline V and J ends were trimmed by 4 bases and 3 bases, with 10 bases remaining between them. CDR3 size: 13 residues. CDR3 loop: CASSSSSDTEAFF. The DNA for the CDR3 is TGCGCCAGCAGCAGTTCCAGCGACACTGAAGCTTTCTTT. The full variable domain, in which reference TRBV5-1 and TRBJ1-1 provide the parts outside the CDR3, is KAGVTQTPRYLIKTRGQQVTLSCSPISGHRSVSWYQQTPGQGLQFLFEYFSETQRNKGNFPGRFSGRQFSNSRSEMNVSTLELGDSALYLCASSSSSDTEAFFGQGTRLTVV.

About this clonotype: An end of the junction differs from the germline gene, which may be a read error. V usage is TRBV6-2 or TRBV6-3 and J usage is TRBJ1-5; possibly TRBD1 for D (5 bases). This CDR3 has 18 amino acids. Germline CDR1 reads MNHEY; CDR2 reads SVGEGT. As DNA, the CDR3 is TGTGCCGGCAGTTACTCGAGGCAGGGATGGTCGAGCAATCAGCCCCAGCATTTT. Residues: CAGSYSRQGWSSNQPQHF.

This clonotype was seen a handful of times. The chain has TRBV5-8 and TRBJ2-1, with a possible D match to TRBD2 (5 bases). The CDR3 totals 14 residues. V was cut by 6 bases and J by 6 bases, with 16 bases left in between. Germline CDR1 reads SGHTS; CDR2 reads YDEGEE. CDR3 amino acids: CASNPAGLFNEQFF. The CDR3 region has the DNA TGTGCCAGCAACCCCGCTGGACTCTTCAATGAGCAGTTCTTC.

This clonotype has ten or more counts. V usage is TRBV24-1 and J usage is TRBJ1-5; D is undetermined. Looked up from germline, CDR1 is KGHDR and CDR2 is SFDVKD. Trimming removed 3 bases at V and 2 bases at J, with 4 bases between. This CDR3 has 13 amino acids. CDR3 residues: CATSDVGNQPQHF. In DNA form, the CDR3 reads TGTGCCACCAGTGATGTGGGCAATCAGCCCCAGCATTTT.

This clonotype was observed a handful of times. The V gene is TRBV7-2, the J gene TRBJ2-3; D remains unclear. The CDR3 is 14 amino acids. Germline V gene sequence: CDR1 SGHTA, CDR2 FQGNSA. Trimming pared 2 bases from V and 8 bases from J, leaving 14 bases between. DNA for the CDR3: TGTGCCAGCAGCTTATTAGGCTTAGACTCTACGCAGTATTTT. Its protein is CASSLLGLDSTQYF. The variable domain in full, with the rest retrieved from reference TRBV7-2 and TRBJ2-3, is GAGVSQSPSNKVTEKGKDVELRCDPISGHTALYWYRQSLGQGLEFLIYFQGNSAPDKSGLPSDRFSAERTGGSVSTLTIQRTQQEDSAVYLCASSLLGLDSTQYFGPGTRLTVL.

This clonotype was seen more than once but under ten times. The CDR3 coding sequence is TGCAGTGCTACAGAAATGAGGGGTGGCAATCAGCCCCAGCATTTT. Translated: CSATEMRGGNQPQHF. The chain is built from TRBV20-1 and TRBJ1-5; D possibly corresponds to TRBD1 (5 bases). V was shortened by 4 bases and J by 2 bases, with 15 bases between the two germline ends. CDR3 length: 15 amino acids. Germline CDR1 DFQATT, CDR2 SNEGSKA (reference sequence).

The chain employs TRBV9 and TRBJ1-1; D is uncertain. The germline CDR1 and CDR2 sequences are SGDLS and YYNGEE. V was clipped by 1 base and J by 9 bases, with 16 bases between them. The CDR3 runs 14 residues. CDR3 region: CASSVTSPPNKAFF. CDR3 nucleotide sequence: TGTGCCAGCAGCGTAACTTCCCCTCCAAACAAAGCTTTCTTT.

This chain links TRBV6-2 or TRBV6-3 with TRBJ2-6, with 10 bases aligning to TRBD2. The CDR3 contains 15 residues. After removal of 8 bases from V and 2 bases from J, the junction contained 3 bases not matched to a gene. Looked up from germline, CDR1 is MNHEY and CDR2 is SVGEGT. The CDR3 DNA is TGTGCCAGCTGCAGCGGGGGGGCTGGGGCCAACGTCCTGACTTTC. This gives the protein CASCSGGAGANVLTF.

This clonotype has at least ten counts. The chain links TRBV2 to TRBJ1-4, with unresolved D. The CDR3 loop spans 11 amino acids. Germline-derived CDR1 and CDR2 are SNHLY and FYNNEI. Trimming pared 4 bases from V and 6 bases from J, leaving 3 bases between. Written as DNA, the CDR3 is TGTGCCAGCAGTGTCGATGAAAAACTGTTTTTT. Its protein product is CASSVDEKLFF.

The chain recombines TRBV20-1 with TRBJ1-1, with 10 bases identical to TRBD1. Trimming at V came to 6 bases and at J to 3 bases, leaving 7 bases not matched to a gene. The CDR3 spans 14 residues. Germline loops: CDR1 DFQATT, CDR2 SNEGSKA (reference sequence). The CDR3: CSALRDRGHTEAFF. The CDR3 DNA reads TGCAGTGCCCTCCGGGACAGGGGACACACTGAAGCTTTCTTT.

This clonotype appeared a few times. The chain joins TRBV2 to TRBJ1-4, with D perhaps matching TRBD1 (5 bases). The CDR3 has 15 residues. CDR1 and CDR2 (germline): SNHLY, FYNNEI. Between the trimmed V and J ends, which lost 6 bases and 8 bases, there was a span of 19 bases. This chain's CDR3 is CASRGRFGGGEKLFF. For the CDR3, the DNA is TGTGCCAGCAGGGGTAGATTTGGGGGAGGCGAAAAACTGTTTTTT.

This clonotype showed up many times. The chain uses TRBV11-2 and TRBJ1-2; unclear D gene. Trimming took 5 bases from V and 1 from J, leaving 20 bases between them. CDR3 length: 17 amino acids. Germline loops: CDR1 SGHAT, CDR2 FQNNGV. The CDR3 region has the DNA TGTGCCAGCAGCCATCTATCAACTGGGATGGGTAACTATGGCTACACCTTC. Encoded protein: CASSHLSTGMGNYGYTF.

The rearrangement links TRBV25-1 to TRBJ2-1; D is undetermined. Trimming shortened V by 1 base and J by 5 bases, and 18 bases separated the two germline ends. CDR3 size: 17 residues. Germline CDR1 is MGHDK and CDR2 is SYGVNS. The CDR3: CASSEWAGLPPHNEQFF. DNA for the CDR3: TGTGCCAGCAGTGAATGGGCAGGCCTCCCCCCCCACAATGAGCAGTTCTTC.

This chain joins TRBV7-2 and TRBJ2-7; D tentatively reads TRBD1 or TRBD2 (5 bases each). V lost 4 bases, J lost 2 bases, and 12 bases lay in between. Germline CDR1 is SGHTA and CDR2 is FQGNSA. The CDR3 runs 14 residues. The CDR3 nucleotides are TGTGCCAGCAGCTCAACAGGACTCACCTACGAGCAGTACTTC. Protein product: CASSSTGLTYEQYF.